This T cell receptor (beta chain) was profiled in a study of blood T cell repertoires in COVID-19. Study-wide background: The cDNA or gDNA used as material had been derived from T cells, B-cell-depleted T cells, or PBMCs.

Assay: immunoSEQ multiplex PCR; the TCRdb copy retains only in-frame clones and omits some. Of around 70,000 clones detected, 80% to 90% appear once; the ten largest clones hold roughly 11%. Germline loops: CDR1 SGHDT, CDR2 YYEEEE. V was shortened by 1 base and J by 5 bases, with 6 bases between the two germline ends. This CDR3 is built from 12 residues. V usage is TRBV5-6 and J usage is TRBJ1-1; D perhaps matches TRBD1 (5 bases). Sequenced sample: peripheral blood. This sequence was found in a woman aged 18-29 years with acute or convalescent COVID-19. This chain's CDR3 is CASSLQGTEAFF. CDR3 in DNA: TGTGCCAGCAGCTTGCAGGGTACTGAAGCTTTCTTT.